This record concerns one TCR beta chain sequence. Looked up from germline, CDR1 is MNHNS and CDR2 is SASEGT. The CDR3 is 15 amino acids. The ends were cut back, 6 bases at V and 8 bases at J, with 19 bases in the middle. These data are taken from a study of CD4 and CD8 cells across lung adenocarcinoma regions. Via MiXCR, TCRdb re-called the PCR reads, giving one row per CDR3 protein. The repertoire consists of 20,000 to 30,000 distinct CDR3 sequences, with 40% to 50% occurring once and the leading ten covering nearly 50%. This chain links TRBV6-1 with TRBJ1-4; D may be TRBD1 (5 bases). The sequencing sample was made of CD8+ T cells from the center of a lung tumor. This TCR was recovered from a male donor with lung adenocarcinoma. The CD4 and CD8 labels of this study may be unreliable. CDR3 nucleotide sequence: TGTGCCAGCAGCGTAATACCGGGGACTCCGGAAAAACTGTTTTTT. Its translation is CASSVIPGTPEKLFF.